The 25 T cell receptor beta chains below all came from one sample that was sequenced in a study of T cell clonotyping in hematopoietic cell transplantation. Method: immunoSEQ multiplex PCR; TCRdb's copy keeps in-frame clones and lacks some. The sample has 17,000 or so clones; 71% are singletons. Material: peripheral blood mononuclear cells. These receptors all come from a woman aged 55-70 years in good health. Some clones in this sample may be carry-over from other donors' samples.

The rearrangement uses TRBV5-6 and TRBJ1-1; D is unclear. CDR3 length equals 12 residues. CDR1 is SGHDT, CDR2 YYEEEE, per germline. Trimming left V 4 bases short and J 5 bases short, with 9 bases between. The CDR3 nucleotides are TGTGCCAGCAGCAGGTTCGGTACTGAAGCTTTCTTT. It yields the protein CASSRFGTEAFF.

The chain links TRBV13 to TRBJ2-3; the match to TRBD2 covers 14 bases. After removal of 1 base from V and 3 bases from J, the junction contained 6 bases not matched to a gene. Per germline, CDR1 PRHDT and CDR2 FYEKMQ (reference sequence). The CDR3 extends over 18 amino acids. As DNA, the CDR3 is TGTGCCAGCAGCTTAGCCGGGACTAGCGGGAGAGGAACAGATACGCAGTATTTT. Encoded protein: CASSLAGTSGRGTDTQYF.

The chain uses TRBV11-2 and TRBJ2-1, with 10 nucleotides matching TRBD2. Germline V lookup: CDR1 SGHAT, CDR2 FQNNGV. The length of the CDR3 is 13 residues. J was trimmed by 8 bases and V by 8 bases; bases with no gene match: 6. The CDR3 coding sequence is TGTGCCAGCCTGCGAAGCGGGAGGGATGAGCAGTTCTTC. Its translation is CASLRSGRDEQFF.

The chain uses TRBV5-1 and TRBJ1-6, with 8 bases matching TRBD1. CDR1 is SGHRS and CDR2 is YFSETQ in the germline V gene. V lost 4 bases to trimming and J lost 6 bases; unmatched junction nucleotides: 6. The CDR3 is 15 amino acids. This CDR3 is CASSPEGTGNSPLHF. The CDR3 DNA is TGCGCCAGCAGCCCCGAGGGGACAGGTAATTCACCCCTCCACTTT.

The rearrangement uses TRBV5-6 and TRBJ2-1; 9 nucleotides line up with TRBD1. The V segment lost 4 bases and the J segment 1 base; nucleotides outside the gene matches: 3. The CDR3 runs 15 residues. CDR1 is SGHDT and CDR2 is YYEEEE in the germline V gene. The CDR3 spells CASSLQGASYNEQFF. In nucleotides, the CDR3 is TGTGCCAGCAGCCTACAGGGGGCATCCTACAATGAGCAGTTCTTC.

The chain carries TRBV7-2 and TRBJ1-1; no firm D call. Germline CDR1 SGHTA, CDR2 FQGNSA. This CDR3 has 13 amino acids. Trimming left V 1 base short and J 2 bases short, with 5 bases between. CDR3 loop: CASSLGINTEAFF. CDR3 sequence (DNA): TGTGCCAGCAGCTTAGGAATCAACACTGAAGCTTTCTTT.

This clone was seen once. V and J are TRBV29-1 and TRBJ2-2; possible D gene TRBD1, 6 bases. The CDR3 has 13 amino acids. CDR1 and CDR2 (germline): SQVTM, ANQGSEA. The germline V and J ends were trimmed by 4 bases and 3 bases, with 9 bases remaining between them. This CDR3 is CSVGAGDTGELFF. The CDR3 DNA follows: TGCAGCGTTGGGGCAGGGGACACCGGGGAGCTGTTTTTT.

The chain employs TRBV4-3 and TRBJ1-4; possible D gene TRBD1, 5 bases. The CDR3 is 14 residues long. V was trimmed by 1 base and J by 10 bases, leaving 13 bases between them. Germline CDR1 and CDR2: LGHNA and YSLEER. The CDR3 is CASSQVQVGVKLFF. In nucleotides, the CDR3 is TGCGCCAGCAGCCAAGTGCAGGTGGGGGTAAAACTGTTTTTT.

The chain carries TRBV20-1 and TRBJ1-1; D gene unclear. CDR3 length: 11 amino acids. With 5 bases removed from V and 3 bases from J, the gap between germline ends came to 7 bases. Looked up from germline, CDR1 is DFQATT and CDR2 is SNEGSKA (reference sequence). CDR3 coding DNA: TGCAGTGCTTTAGCGGACACTGAAGCTTTCTTT. It encodes CSALADTEAFF.

This clone appeared a few times. This rearrangement joins TRBV30 to TRBJ2-1, with D uncertain. This CDR3 has 10 residues. Germline V gene lookup returns CDR1 GTSNPN and CDR2 SVGIG (reference sequence). With 6 bases removed from V and 13 bases from J, the gap between germline ends came to 13 bases. The CDR3 bases are TGTGCCTGTGGAATTAGGCCACAGTTCTTC. Protein product: CACGIRPQFF.

The chain carries TRBV29-1 and TRBJ2-5; no reliable D call. The CDR3 contains 11 residues. V lost 3 bases and J 3 bases, leaving 5 bases between the germline ends. Germline CDR1 SQVTM, CDR2 ANQGSEA. Here the CDR3 reads CSVENKETQYF. The CDR3 DNA sequence: TGCAGCGTTGAGAATAAAGAGACCCAGTACTTC. Full variable domain (outside the CDR3, taken from reference TRBV29-1 and TRBJ2-5): SAVISQKPSRDICQRGTSLTIQCQVDSQVTMMFWYRQQPGQSLTLIATANQGSEATYESGFVIDKFPISRPNLTFSTLTVSNMSPEDSSIYLCSVENKETQYFGPGTRLLVL.

This clone was observed a few times. The rearrangement joins TRBV13 to TRBJ2-7; TRBD1 agrees at 11 bases. This CDR3 has 14 amino acids. V shed 5 bases, J shed 3 bases, and the junction held 3 bases outside the gene matches. CDR1 is PRHDT, CDR2 FYEKMQ, per germline (reference sequence). The CDR3 region is CASSPGTGGYEQYF. For the CDR3, the DNA is TGTGCCAGCAGCCCCGGGACAGGGGGCTACGAGCAGTACTTC. Looking up the rest from reference TRBV13 and TRBJ2-7 gives the full variable domain: AAGVIQSPRHLIKEKRETATLKCYPIPRHDTVYWYQQGPGQDPQFLISFYEKMQSDKGSIPDRFSAQQFSDYHSELNMSSLELGDSALYFCASSPGTGGYEQYFGPGTRLTVT.

In its sample, this clone was seen a few times. J is TRBJ2-1 and V is TRBV30, with D unresolved. Trimming took off 5 bases at V and 1 base at J, with 12 bases between the two ends. CDR1 and CDR2 from the germline V gene are GTSNPN and SVGIG (reference sequence). This CDR3 is 14 amino acids long. The CDR3 coding sequence is TGTGCCTGGTCCGAGCATGCGTCCTACAATGAGCAGTTCTTC. Its protein is CAWSEHASYNEQFF.

This clone was seen more than once but under ten times. The gene calls are TRBV6-5 and TRBJ1-2, with D uncertain. Germline V CDR1 and CDR2: MNHEY, SVGAGI. The CDR3 covers 13 residues. Trimming took off 5 bases at V and 0 bases at J, with 7 bases between the two ends. This chain's CDR3 is CASSLGANYGYTF. The CDR3 DNA reads as TGTGCCAGCAGTCTAGGAGCTAACTATGGCTACACCTTC.

The genes are TRBV5-6 and TRBJ2-7; 11 bases are shared with TRBD1. Germline CDR1 is SGHDT and CDR2 is YYEEEE. CDR3 length: 14 residues. With V trimmed by 4 bases and J by 7 bases, 7 bases remained unmatched. CDR3 sequence (DNA): TGTGCCAGCAGCGAGGACAGGGGGCGTGGGGAGCAGTACTTC. Protein: CASSEDRGRGEQYF.

The genes are TRBV9 and TRBJ1-1, with 7 bases aligning to TRBD1. With V trimmed by 3 bases and J by 0 bases, 5 bases remained unmatched. Germline values: CDR1 SGDLS, CDR2 YYNGEE. This CDR3 is built from 15 residues. In nucleotides, the CDR3 is TGTGCCAGCAGCGGGCCGACAGGGATGAACACTGAAGCTTTCTTT. Amino acids: CASSGPTGMNTEAFF.

This rearrangement joins TRBV9 to TRBJ2-1; TRBD1 might be the D (8 bases). This CDR3 has 15 residues. Trimming pared 3 bases from V and 5 bases from J, leaving 15 bases between. Germline V gene data show CDR1 as SGDLS and CDR2 as YYNGEE. CDR3 residues: CASSATGGENNEQFF. CDR3 in DNA: TGTGCCAGCAGCGCTACAGGGGGGGAAAACAATGAGCAGTTCTTC.

This rearrangement joins TRBV4-1 to TRBJ2-3; TRBD1 aligns across 8 bases. With 0 bases clipped from V and 6 bases from J, the junction kept 8 bases outside the gene matches. From germline, CDR1 is MGHRA and CDR2 YSYEKL. There are 16 residues in the CDR3. For the CDR3, the DNA is TGCGCCAGCAGCCAAGAGAACAGGGGGTCAAGGGATACGCAGTATTTT. Amino acids: CASSQENRGSRDTQYF.

This chain links TRBV14 with TRBJ2-5; TRBD2 matches at 10 bases. The V gene's germline CDR1 is SGHDN and CDR2 FVKESK. The V and J ends lost 1 base and 5 bases, in that order; junction bases with no gene match: 4. The CDR3 is 15 amino acids. In DNA, the CDR3 is TGTGCCAGCAGCCAAGTACTAGCGGGGCGGGAGACCCAGTACTTC. Protein sequence: CASSQVLAGRETQYF.

This sequence joins TRBV29-1 and TRBJ2-5; D gene uncertain. Germline values: CDR1 SQVTM, CDR2 ANQGSEA. The CDR3 extends over 12 amino acids. Trimming stripped 4 bases from V and 2 bases from J, with 8 bases between. The CDR3 DNA reads TGCAGCGTTGTGGGCAGACAAGAGACCCAGTACTTC. This sequence encodes CSVVGRQETQYF.

V gene TRBV20-1 combines with J gene TRBJ2-7; 7 bases map to TRBD2. Germline V gene sequence: CDR1 DFQATT, CDR2 SNEGSKA (reference sequence). This CDR3 has 11 amino acids. Unmatched junction bases numbered 3, after V lost 7 bases and J lost 3 bases. The DNA of the CDR3 is TGCAGTGTGCCTAGCGGCTACGAGCAGTACTTC. Translating it yields CSVPSGYEQYF.

V gene TRBV6-1 combines with J gene TRBJ2-1; 7 nucleotides align to TRBD2. Germline loops: CDR1 MNHNS, CDR2 SASEGT. Trimming cost V 7 bases and J 4 bases; bases outside gene matches: 10. This CDR3 contains 15 residues. The CDR3, as DNA: TGTGCCAGCACCCTACTGGGGGGGGGTTACAATGAGCAGTTCTTC. This translates into CASTLLGGGYNEQFF.

This clone was counted only a few times. The rearrangement uses TRBV29-1 and TRBJ2-7, with 7 bases fitting TRBD1. From germline, CDR1 is SQVTM and CDR2 ANQGSEA. CDR3 length: 13 residues. The ends lost 5 bases at V and 3 bases at J; junction bases unmatched: 7. Written as DNA, the CDR3 is TGCAGCGTTAAAGGGACAGCCTTCTACGAGCAGTACTTC. Its translation is CSVKGTAFYEQYF.

The rearrangement uses TRBV9 and TRBJ2-5; 7 nucleotides line up with TRBD2. V lost 3 bases, J lost 0 bases, and 8 bases stayed unmatched. This CDR3 has 16 amino acids. CDR1 is SGDLS, CDR2 YYNGEE, per germline. DNA of the CDR3: TGTGCCAGCAGCGGGGGGGGAAACAGTTACCAAGAGACCCAGTACTTC. Its translation: CASSGGGNSYQETQYF.

The genes are TRBV14 and TRBJ2-7; 8 bases align to TRBD1. The CDR3 loop spans 15 amino acids. With 4 bases clipped from V and 0 bases from J, the junction kept 5 bases outside the gene matches. Germline V gene data show CDR1 as SGHDN and CDR2 as FVKESK. In nucleotides, the CDR3 is TGTGCCAGCAGCCCGGGACAGGACTTCTCCTACGAGCAGTACTTC. This gives the protein CASSPGQDFSYEQYF. Variable domain in full (rest from reference TRBV14 and TRBJ2-7): EAGVTQFPSHSVIEKGQTVTLRCDPISGHDNLYWYRRVMGKEIKFLLHFVKESKQDESGMPNNRFLAERTGGTYSTLKVQPAELEDSGVYFCASSPGQDFSYEQYFGPGTRLTVT.